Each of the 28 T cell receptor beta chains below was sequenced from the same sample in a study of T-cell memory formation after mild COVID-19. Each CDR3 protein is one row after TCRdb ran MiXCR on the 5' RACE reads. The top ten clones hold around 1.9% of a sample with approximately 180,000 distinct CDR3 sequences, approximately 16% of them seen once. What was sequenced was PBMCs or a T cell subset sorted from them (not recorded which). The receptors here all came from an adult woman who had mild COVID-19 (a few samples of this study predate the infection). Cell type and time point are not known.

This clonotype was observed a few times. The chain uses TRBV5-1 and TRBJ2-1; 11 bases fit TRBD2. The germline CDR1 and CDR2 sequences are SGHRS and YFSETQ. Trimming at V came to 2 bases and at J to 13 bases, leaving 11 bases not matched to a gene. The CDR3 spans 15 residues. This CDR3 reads CASSFKLAGVVGQFF. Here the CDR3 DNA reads TGCGCCAGCAGCTTTAAACTAGCGGGAGTAGTTGGCCAGTTCTTC.

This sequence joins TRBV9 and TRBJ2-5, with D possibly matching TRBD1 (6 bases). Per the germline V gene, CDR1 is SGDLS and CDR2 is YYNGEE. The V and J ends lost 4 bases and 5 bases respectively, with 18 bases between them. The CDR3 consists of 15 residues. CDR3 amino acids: CASSPRTGTLETQYF. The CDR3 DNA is TGTGCCAGCAGCCCACGTACCGGGACATTGGAGACCCAGTACTTC.

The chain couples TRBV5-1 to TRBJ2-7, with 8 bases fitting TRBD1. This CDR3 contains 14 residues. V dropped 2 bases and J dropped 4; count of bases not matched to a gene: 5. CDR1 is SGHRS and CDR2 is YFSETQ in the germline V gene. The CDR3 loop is CASSFGTGEYEQYF. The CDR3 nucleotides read TGCGCCAGCAGCTTCGGGACAGGCGAATACGAGCAGTACTTC.

CDR3 protein: CASKKERGYEQYF. The CDR3 region has the DNA TGTGCCAGCAAAAAGGAGCGGGGCTACGAGCAGTACTTC. The V gene is TRBV2, the J gene TRBJ2-7; 7 bases align to TRBD2. CDR3 length equals 13 residues. Germline lookup yields CDR1 SNHLY and CDR2 FYNNEI. With 7 bases clipped from V and 3 bases from J, the junction kept 6 bases outside the gene matches.

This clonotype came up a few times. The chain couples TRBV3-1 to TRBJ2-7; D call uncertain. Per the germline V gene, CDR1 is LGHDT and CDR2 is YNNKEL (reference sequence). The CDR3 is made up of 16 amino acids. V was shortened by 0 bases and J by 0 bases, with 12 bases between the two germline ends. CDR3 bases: TGTGCCAGCAGCCAAGACCGAGGTCACCTCTCCTACGAGCAGTACTTC. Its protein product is CASSQDRGHLSYEQYF.

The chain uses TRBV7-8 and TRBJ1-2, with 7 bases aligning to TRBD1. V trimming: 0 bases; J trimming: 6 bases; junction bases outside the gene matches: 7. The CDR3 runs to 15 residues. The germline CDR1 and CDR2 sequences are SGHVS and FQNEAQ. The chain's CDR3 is CASSLALVRGHGYTF. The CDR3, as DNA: TGTGCCAGCAGCTTAGCTCTCGTGAGGGGGCATGGCTACACCTTC.

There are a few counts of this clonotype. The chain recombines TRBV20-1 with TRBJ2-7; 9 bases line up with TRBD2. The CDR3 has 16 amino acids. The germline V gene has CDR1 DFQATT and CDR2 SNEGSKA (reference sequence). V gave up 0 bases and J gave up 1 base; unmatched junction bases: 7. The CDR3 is CSARDIGGRGSYEQYF. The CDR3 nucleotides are TGCAGTGCTAGAGATATTGGCGGGAGGGGGTCCTACGAGCAGTACTTC.

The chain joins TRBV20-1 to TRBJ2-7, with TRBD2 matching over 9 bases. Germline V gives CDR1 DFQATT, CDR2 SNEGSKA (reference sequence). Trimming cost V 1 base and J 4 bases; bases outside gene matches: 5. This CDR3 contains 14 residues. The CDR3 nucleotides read TGCAGTGCTAGAGCTAGCGGGGTAGCTTACGAGCAGTACTTC. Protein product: CSARASGVAYEQYF.

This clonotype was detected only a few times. The CDR3 region is CASSLQGADIQYF. DNA of the CDR3: TGTGCCAGCAGCCTTCAGGGGGCGGACATTCAGTACTTC. The chain recombines TRBV7-2 with TRBJ2-4; 8 positions match TRBD1. Trimming cost V 5 bases and J 8 bases; bases outside gene matches: 5. The CDR3 is made up of 13 amino acids. CDR1 is SGHTA, CDR2 FQGNSA, per germline.

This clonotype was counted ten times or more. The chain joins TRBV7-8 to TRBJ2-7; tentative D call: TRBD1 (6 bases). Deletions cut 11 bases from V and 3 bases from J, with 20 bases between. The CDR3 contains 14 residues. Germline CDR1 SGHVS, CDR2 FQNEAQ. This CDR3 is CASSTGQGNYEQYF. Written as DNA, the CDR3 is TGTGCCTCCTCGACGGGGCAGGGGAACTACGAGCAGTACTTC.

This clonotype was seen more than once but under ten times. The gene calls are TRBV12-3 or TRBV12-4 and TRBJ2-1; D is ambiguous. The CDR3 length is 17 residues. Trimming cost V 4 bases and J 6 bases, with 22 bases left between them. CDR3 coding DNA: TGTGCCAGCAGTTCCAATGCGCGGACGCCCTGGGGCAATGAGCAGTTCTTC. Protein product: CASSSNARTPWGNEQFF.

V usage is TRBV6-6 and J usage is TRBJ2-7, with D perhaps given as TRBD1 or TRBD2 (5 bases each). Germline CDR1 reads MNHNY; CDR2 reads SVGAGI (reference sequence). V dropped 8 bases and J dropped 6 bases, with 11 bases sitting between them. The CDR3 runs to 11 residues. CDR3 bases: TGTGCCAGCGGGGGATTGGGCGAGCAGTACTTC. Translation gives CASGGLGEQYF.

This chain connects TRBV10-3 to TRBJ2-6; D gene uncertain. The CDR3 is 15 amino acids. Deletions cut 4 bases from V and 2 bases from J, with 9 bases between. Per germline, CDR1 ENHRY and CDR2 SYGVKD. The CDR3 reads CAISAVGPGANVLTF. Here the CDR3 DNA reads TGTGCCATCAGTGCGGTTGGTCCTGGGGCCAACGTCCTGACTTTC.

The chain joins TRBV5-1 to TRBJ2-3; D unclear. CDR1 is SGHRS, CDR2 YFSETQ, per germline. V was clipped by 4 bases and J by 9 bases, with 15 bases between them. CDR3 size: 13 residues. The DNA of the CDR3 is TGCGCCAGCAGCATTGGAGAAGCCCAAACGCAGTATTTT. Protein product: CASSIGEAQTQYF.

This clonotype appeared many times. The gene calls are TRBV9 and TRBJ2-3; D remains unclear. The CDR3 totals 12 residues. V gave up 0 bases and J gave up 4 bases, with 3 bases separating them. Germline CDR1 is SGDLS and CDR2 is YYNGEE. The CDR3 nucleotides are TGTGCCAGCAGCGTAGATTCAGATACGCAGTATTTT. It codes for CASSVDSDTQYF.

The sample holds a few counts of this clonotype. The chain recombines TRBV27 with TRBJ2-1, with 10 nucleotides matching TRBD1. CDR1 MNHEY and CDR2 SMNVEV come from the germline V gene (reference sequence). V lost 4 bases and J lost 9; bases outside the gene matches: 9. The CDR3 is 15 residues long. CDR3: CASSSRGQGFGEQFF. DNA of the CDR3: TGTGCCAGCAGTTCTCGGGGACAGGGGTTTGGTGAGCAGTTCTTC.

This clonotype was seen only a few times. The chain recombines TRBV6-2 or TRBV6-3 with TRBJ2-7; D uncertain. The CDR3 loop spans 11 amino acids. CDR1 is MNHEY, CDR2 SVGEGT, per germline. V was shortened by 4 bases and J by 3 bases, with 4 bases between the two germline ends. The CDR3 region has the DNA TGTGCCAGCAGTTGGAACTACGAGCAGTACTTC. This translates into CASSWNYEQYF.

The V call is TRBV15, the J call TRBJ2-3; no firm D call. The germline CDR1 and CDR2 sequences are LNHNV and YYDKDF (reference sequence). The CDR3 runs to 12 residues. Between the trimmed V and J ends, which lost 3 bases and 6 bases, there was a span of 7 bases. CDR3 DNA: TGTGCCACCAGCAGGGCCACCGATACGCAGTATTTT. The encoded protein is CATSRATDTQYF.

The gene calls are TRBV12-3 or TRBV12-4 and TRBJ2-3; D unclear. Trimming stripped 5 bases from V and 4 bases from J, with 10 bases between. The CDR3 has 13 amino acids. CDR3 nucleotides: TGTGCCAGCAGTCCACCCAACGCAGATACGCAGTATTTT. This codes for CASSPPNADTQYF.

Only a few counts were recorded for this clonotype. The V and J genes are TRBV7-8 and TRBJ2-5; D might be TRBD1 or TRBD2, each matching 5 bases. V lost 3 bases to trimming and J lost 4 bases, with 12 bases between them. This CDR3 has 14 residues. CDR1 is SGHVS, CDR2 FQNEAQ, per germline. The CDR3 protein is CASSFGGKSETQYF. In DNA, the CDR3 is TGTGCCAGCAGCTTTGGGGGTAAATCAGAGACCCAGTACTTC.

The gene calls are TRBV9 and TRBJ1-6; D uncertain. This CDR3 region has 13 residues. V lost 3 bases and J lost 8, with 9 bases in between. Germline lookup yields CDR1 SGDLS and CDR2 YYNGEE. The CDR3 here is CASSGDGDSPLHF. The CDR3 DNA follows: TGTGCCAGCAGCGGAGACGGCGATTCACCCCTCCACTTT.

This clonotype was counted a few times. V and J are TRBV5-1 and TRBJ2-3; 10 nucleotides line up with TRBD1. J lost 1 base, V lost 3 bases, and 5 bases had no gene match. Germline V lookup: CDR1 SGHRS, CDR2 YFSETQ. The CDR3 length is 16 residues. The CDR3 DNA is TGCGCCAGCAGCTGGGGGGACAGGGGAGGCACAGATACGCAGTATTTT. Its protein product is CASSWGDRGGTDTQYF.

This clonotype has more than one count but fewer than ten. The CDR3 reads CASRAMLRSNQPQHF. The CDR3 coding sequence is TGTGCCAGCAGGGCTATGTTGCGAAGCAATCAGCCCCAGCATTTT. The chain links TRBV2 to TRBJ1-5, with D unresolved. Germline CDR1 is SNHLY and CDR2 is FYNNEI. The CDR3 has 15 residues. Trimming shortened V by 6 bases and J by 1 base, and 13 bases separated the two germline ends. The full variable domain, completed using reference TRBV2 and TRBJ1-5, is EPEVTQTPSHQVTQMGQEVILRCVPISNHLYFYWYRQILGQKVEFLVSFYNNEISEKSEIFDDQFSVERPDGSNFTLKIRSTKLEDSAMYFCASRAMLRSNQPQHFGDGTRLSIL.

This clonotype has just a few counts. CDR3 bases: TGTGCCAGCAGCCCCGGGCGGGCTCGCGAGCAGTACTTC. Protein: CASSPGRAREQYF. The gene calls are TRBV7-8 and TRBJ2-7, with D possibly matching TRBD2 (5 bases). Trimming left V 5 bases short and J 6 bases short, with 14 bases between. The CDR3 extends over 13 amino acids. Germline CDR1 is SGHVS and CDR2 is FQNEAQ.

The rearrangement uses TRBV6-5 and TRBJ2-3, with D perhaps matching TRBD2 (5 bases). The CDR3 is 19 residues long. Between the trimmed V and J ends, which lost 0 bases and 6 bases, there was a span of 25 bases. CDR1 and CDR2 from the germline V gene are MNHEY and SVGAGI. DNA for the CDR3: TGTGCCAGCAGTTACTCGATTAAGAGTTTGCGGGCAATTCTCGATACGCAGTATTTT. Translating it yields CASSYSIKSLRAILDTQYF.

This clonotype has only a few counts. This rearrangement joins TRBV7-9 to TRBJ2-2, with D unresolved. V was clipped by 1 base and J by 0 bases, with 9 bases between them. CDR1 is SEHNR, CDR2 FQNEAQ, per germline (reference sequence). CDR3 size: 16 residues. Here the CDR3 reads CASSLVLGSNTGELFF. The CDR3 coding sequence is TGTGCCAGCAGCTTAGTTCTGGGATCGAACACCGGGGAGCTGTTTTTT. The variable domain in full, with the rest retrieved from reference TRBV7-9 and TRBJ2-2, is DTGVSQNPRHKITKRGQNVTFRCDPISEHNRLYWYRQTLGQGPEFLTYFQNEAQLEKSRLLSDRFSAERPKGSFSTLEIQRTEQGDSAMYLCASSLVLGSNTGELFFGEGSRLTVL.

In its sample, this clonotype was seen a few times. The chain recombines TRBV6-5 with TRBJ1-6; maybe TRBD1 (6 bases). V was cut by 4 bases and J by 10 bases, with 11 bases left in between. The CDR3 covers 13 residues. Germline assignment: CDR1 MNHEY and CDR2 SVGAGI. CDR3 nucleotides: TGTGCCAGCAGTTCCGACAGGATGTCACCCCTCCACTTT. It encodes CASSSDRMSPLHF.

DNA for the CDR3: TGTGCCAGCAGTGAGAGGGGAGGGTCGGATACGCAGTATTTT. It yields the protein CASSERGGSDTQYF. V is TRBV25-1 and J is TRBJ2-3; TRBD2 matches 7 bases. CDR3 length equals 14 residues. J gave up 6 bases and V 3 bases, and 6 bases lay outside the gene matches. The germline gives CDR1 MGHDK, CDR2 SYGVNS.